This T cell receptor beta chain was captured by sequencing in a study of T cells expressing NK-cell markers. Turning to the study itself: Out of eight donors sequenced, seven tested HCMV-seropositive and the remaining one seronegative.

About this clonotype itself: What it binds is unknown.

Study-level findings and limits: HCMV specificity of the expanded NKG2C+ T cell clones stayed unclear. In a few donors, dominant clonotypes made up 28.3-60.1% of CD3+CD56-NKG2C+ cells.

Germline CDR1 SGHNT, CDR2 YENEEA. This CDR3 has 12 amino acids. It was by 5'RACE template switching with UMIs that TCR beta cDNA was made. TCRdb reprocessed the 5' RACE reads, with one entry per CDR3 protein and no DNA. This sample contains roughly 180,000 distinct CDR3 sequences. V usage is TRBV11-3 and J usage is TRBJ2-1; TCRdb returns TRBD1, unconfirmable since there is no DNA. Specimen: blood T cells: a sorted CD56 or NKG2C T cell subset, CD4+ or CD8+ T cells, or bulk PBMC T cells (not recorded which). The TCR comes from a woman aged 18 to 69 in good health. CDR3 amino acids: CASSSSGGMQFF.